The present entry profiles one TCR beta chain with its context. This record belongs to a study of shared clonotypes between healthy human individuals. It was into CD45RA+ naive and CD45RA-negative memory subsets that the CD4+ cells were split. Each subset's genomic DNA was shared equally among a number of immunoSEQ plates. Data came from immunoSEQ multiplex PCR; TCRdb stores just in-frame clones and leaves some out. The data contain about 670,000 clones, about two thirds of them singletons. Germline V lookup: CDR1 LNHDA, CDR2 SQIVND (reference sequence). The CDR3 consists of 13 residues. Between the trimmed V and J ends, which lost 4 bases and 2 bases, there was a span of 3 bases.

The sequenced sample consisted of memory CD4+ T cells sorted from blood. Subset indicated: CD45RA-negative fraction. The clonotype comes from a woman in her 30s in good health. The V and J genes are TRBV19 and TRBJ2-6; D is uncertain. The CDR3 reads CASSRPGANVLTF. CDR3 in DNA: TGTGCCAGTAGTAGACCTGGGGCCAACGTCCTGACTTTC. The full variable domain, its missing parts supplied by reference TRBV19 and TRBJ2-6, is DGGITQSPKYLFRKEGQNVTLSCEQNLNHDAMYWYRQDPGQGLRLIYYSQIVNDFQKGDIAEGYSVSREKKESFPLTVTSAQKNPTAFYLCASSRPGANVLTFGAGSRLTVL.